The rows below give T cell receptor beta chains drawn from one sample of a study of blood T cell repertoires in COVID-19. Data came from immunoSEQ multiplex PCR; TCRdb stores just in-frame clones and leaves some out. The sample has around 160,000 clones; approximately 78% are singletons. The material sequenced was peripheral blood. These receptor sequences come from a human donor with acute or convalescent COVID-19. The donor label of this sample is uncertain. Each CDR3 is given with its conserved first and last residue. Each record gives: clone size, J gene, D gene, V gene, CDR3 protein. A D gene is named only where the DNA matches it firmly. Part of the rows lack a size; the others show once, few, many or a class for expanded clones.

.	TRBJ1-1	TRBD1	TRBV7-2	CASSLTGNGNTEAFF
.	TRBJ1-5	.	TRBV6-4	CASSDSGRSNQPQHF
.	TRBJ2-5	TRBD1	TRBV5-1	CASSPDRGIQETQYF
once	TRBJ2-2	TRBD2	TRBV5-1	CATASGYTGELFF
once	TRBJ1-5	.	TRBV6-5	CASRAFTEPQHF
.	TRBJ2-7	.	TRBV6-5	CASRAAGNRYEQYF
.	TRBJ2-7	.	TRBV24-1	CATSGGGQSSYEQYF
.	TRBJ1-2	.	TRBV6-2/TRBV6-3	CASSLNYGYTF
.	TRBJ2-5	.	TRBV19	CASGYGGRQETQYF
.	TRBJ1-5	TRBD1	TRBV7-6	CASRREGQGGLRNQPQHF
.	TRBJ2-2	TRBD1	TRBV7-7	CAVNQRTGQNYTGELFF
.	TRBJ2-3	TRBD1	TRBV7-2	CASSIQGGPDTQYF
.	TRBJ2-5	TRBD2	TRBV7-2	CASSLVQAGALYETQYF
once	TRBJ2-7	TRBD1	TRBV6-5	CASSSTDRGIYEQYF
.	TRBJ1-6	TRBD1	TRBV5-1	CASSPTPTGPNSPLHF
.	TRBJ2-2	.	TRBV2	CASSEFSQGTGELFF
.	TRBJ2-7	.	TRBV2	CASIIKTVPYEQYF
.	TRBJ1-2	.	TRBV7-9	CASSPMASYGYTF
.	TRBJ1-4	TRBD1	TRBV2	CASKRQGMPEKLFF
.	TRBJ1-5	.	TRBV19	CASSKRRDGNQPQHF
.	TRBJ1-3	.	TRBV29-1	CSAKDSSNTIYF
once	TRBJ1-6	TRBD1	TRBV19	CASSGDRWLNSPLHF
.	TRBJ1-2	.	TRBV6-5	CASSYVGVGYGYTF